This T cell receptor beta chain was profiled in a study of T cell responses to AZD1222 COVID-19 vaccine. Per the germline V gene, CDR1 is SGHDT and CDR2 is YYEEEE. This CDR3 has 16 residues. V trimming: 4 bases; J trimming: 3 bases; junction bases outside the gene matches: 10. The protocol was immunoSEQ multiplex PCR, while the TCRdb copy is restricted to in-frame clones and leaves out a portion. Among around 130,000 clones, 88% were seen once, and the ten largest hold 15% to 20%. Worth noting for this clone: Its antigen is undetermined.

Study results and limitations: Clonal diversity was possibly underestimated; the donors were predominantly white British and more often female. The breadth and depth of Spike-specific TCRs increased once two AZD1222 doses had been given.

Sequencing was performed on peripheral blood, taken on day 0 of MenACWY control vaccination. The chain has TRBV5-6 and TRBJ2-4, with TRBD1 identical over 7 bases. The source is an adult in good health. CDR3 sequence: CASSPSLTGVKNIQYF. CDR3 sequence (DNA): TGTGCCAGCAGCCCCTCGCTCACAGGGGTCAAAAACATTCAGTACTTC.